This TCR beta chain was recovered during a study of T cells in Graves' hyperthyroidism and ophthalmopathy. RNA transcripts served as the template for amplifying TCR beta CDR3 regions. The HTBI primer set was used in a first-round RT-PCR of the TCR CDR3. A single record per CDR3 protein comes from TCRdb applying MiXCR to the multiplex PCR reads. The table lists approximately 870,000 distinct CDR3 sequences, 38% of them singletons. This clonotype was observed a few times. The CDR3 is 15 amino acids. The germline V gene has CDR1 SNHLY and CDR2 FYNNEI. V lost 10 bases, J lost 2 bases, and 18 bases lay in between.

This rearrangement joins TRBV2 to TRBJ1-5; possible D gene TRBD1, 5 bases. This receptor was taken from a man aged 18-30 years with Graves' hyperthyroidism. The sequenced sample consisted of blood. This CDR3 reads CATHGGAEGNQPQHF. The CDR3, as DNA: TGTGCCACCCACGGAGGGGCGGAGGGCAATCAGCCCCAGCATTTT. Combining the CDR3 with reference TRBV2 and TRBJ1-5 gives the whole variable domain EPEVTQTPSHQVTQMGQEVILRCVPISNHLYFYWYRQILGQKVEFLVSFYNNEISEKSEIFDDQFSVERPDGSNFTLKIRSTKLEDSAMYFCATHGGAEGNQPQHFGDGTRLSIL.